These T cell receptor beta chains were read from a single sample in a study of cytomegalovirus exposure and HLA in healthy donors. Sequencing used immunoSEQ multiplex PCR; TCRdb keeps in-frame clones, though not all of them. The data hold approximately 100,000 clones, with around 80% observed a single time. The sequencing sample was made of PBMCs. The receptors derive from a woman between 18 and 29 years old in good health and CMV-seronegative. Each CDR3 is given with its conserved first and last residue. The D gene is left open where the match is weak. Clone size is stated in some rows and not others, as once, few, many or a class when expanded.

size: NA; D: NA; J: TRBJ1-2; V: TRBV27; length: 13; DNA: TGTGCCAGCAGTTTATCAGGGGACTATGGCTACACCTTC; CDR3: CASSLSGDYGYTF
size: NA; D: TRBD2; J: TRBJ2-2; V: TRBV11-2; length: 18; DNA: TGTGCCAGCAGAAAAATACTGGGACTAGCGGGAAAAACCGGGGAGCTGTTTTTT; CDR3: CASRKILGLAGKTGELFF
size: NA; D: NA; J: TRBJ2-4; V: TRBV4-1; length: 17; DNA: TGCGCCAGCAGCCGATCCCTTTACGTACGGGCCAAAAACATTCAGTACTTC; CDR3: CASSRSLYVRAKNIQYF
size: NA; D: TRBD1; J: TRBJ2-4; V: TRBV7-9; length: 16; DNA: TGTGCCAGCAGCTCACCCGGGACAGGGGAGGGAGACATTCAGTACTTC; CDR3: CASSSPGTGEGDIQYF
size: once; D: NA; J: TRBJ2-5; V: TRBV30; length: 10; DNA: TGTGCCTGGGACGGGGGGACCCAGTACTTC; CDR3: CAWDGGTQYF
size: NA; D: NA; J: TRBJ1-1; V: TRBV7-9; length: 12; DNA: TGTGCCAGCAGCGGCGAGATCCCGGGAGCTTTCTTT; CDR3: CASSGEIPGAFF
size: once; D: NA; J: TRBJ1-6; V: TRBV5-1; length: 16; DNA: TGCGCCAGCAGCTTGGTAGGACAGCAAACAAATTCACCCCTCCACTTT; CDR3: CASSLVGQQTNSPLHF
size: NA; D: NA; J: TRBJ1-3; V: TRBV11-2; length: 16; DNA: TGTGCCAGCAGCCCCCGGCGGGGGGCAGAAGGAAACACCATATATTTT; CDR3: CASSPRRGAEGNTIYF
size: NA; D: TRBD2; J: TRBJ2-1; V: TRBV15; length: 15; DNA: TGTGCCACAGCCCAAGCGGGAGAGATTTACAATGAGCAGTTCTTC; CDR3: CATAQAGEIYNEQFF
size: NA; D: TRBD1; J: TRBJ1-2; V: TRBV19; length: 16; DNA: TGTGCCAGTAGTTTGGCCCCCGGGACAGTATCGGGTGGCTACACCTTC; CDR3: CASSLAPGTVSGGYTF
size: NA; D: NA; J: TRBJ1-2; V: TRBV2; length: 12; DNA: TGTGCCAGCAGTTGGACGGGAGATGGCTACACCTTC; CDR3: CASSWTGDGYTF
size: NA; D: TRBD2; J: TRBJ2-1; V: TRBV28; length: 16; DNA: TGTGCCAGCAGTTTGATCCTAGCGGGAGGTTACAATGAGCAGTTCTTC; CDR3: CASSLILAGGYNEQFF
size: NA; D: TRBD1; J: TRBJ2-3; V: TRBV7-8; length: 17; DNA: TGTGCCAGCAGCTTTCCGGAGACAGGGGGTAGTACAGATACGCAGTATTTT; CDR3: CASSFPETGGSTDTQYF
size: NA; D: NA; J: TRBJ1-4; V: TRBV9; length: 14; DNA: TGTGCCAGCAGCGTAGGAGGGACTAATGAAAAACTGTTTTTT; CDR3: CASSVGGTNEKLFF
size: NA; D: NA; J: TRBJ1-4; V: TRBV28; length: 15; DNA: TGTGCCAGCAGTTTAATCAGGGGAACGGATGAAAAACTGTTTTTT; CDR3: CASSLIRGTDEKLFF
size: NA; D: NA; J: TRBJ2-7; V: TRBV11-2; length: 14; DNA: TGTGCCAGCAGCTCCATACTACAGGGCTACGAGCAGTACTTC; CDR3: CASSSILQGYEQYF
size: NA; D: NA; J: TRBJ1-6; V: TRBV7-6; length: 14; DNA: TGTGCCAGCAGCTTGGGAGGGAACAATTCACCCCTCCACTTT; CDR3: CASSLGGNNSPLHF
size: NA; D: NA; J: TRBJ2-7; V: TRBV10-1; length: 11; DNA: TGCGCCCGCTACTCCCGCTACGAGCAGTACTTC; CDR3: CARYSRYEQYF
size: NA; D: NA; J: TRBJ2-1; V: TRBV7-8; length: 19; DNA: TGTGCCAGCAGCTTAGTTTGGCGGGGGGGGACAGGACAGTACAATGAGCAGTTCTTC; CDR3: CASSLVWRGGTGQYNEQFF
size: NA; D: TRBD1; J: TRBJ2-7; V: TRBV5-8; length: 15; DNA: TGTGCCAGCAGCTTGGATACAGGGGACAACTACGAGCAGTACTTC; CDR3: CASSLDTGDNYEQYF
size: once; D: NA; J: TRBJ2-5; V: TRBV28; length: 15; DNA: TGTGCCAGCAGTTTACCATCGGAGGGGCAAGAGACCCAGTACTTC; CDR3: CASSLPSEGQETQYF
size: once; D: NA; J: TRBJ2-7; V: TRBV21-1; length: 13; DNA: TGTGCCAGCAGCCCAGGACTCCTCTACGAGCAGTACTTC; CDR3: CASSPGLLYEQYF
size: NA; D: NA; J: TRBJ1-1; V: TRBV4-3; length: 14; DNA: TGCGCCAGCAGCCAAGAAACCCTTAGCACTGAAGCTTTCTTT; CDR3: CASSQETLSTEAFF
size: NA; D: NA; J: TRBJ1-2; V: TRBV7-2; length: 15; DNA: TGTGCCAGCAGCTTAGCGGCAGATCGTCACTATGGCTACACCTTC; CDR3: CASSLAADRHYGYTF
size: NA; D: TRBD1; J: TRBJ1-5; V: TRBV6-6; length: 15; DNA: TGTGCCAGCAGTTACAGTCAGGGGGCCCGTCAGCCCCAGCATTTT; CDR3: CASSYSQGARQPQHF
size: NA; D: NA; J: TRBJ2-3; V: TRBV7-2; length: 13; DNA: TGTGCCAGCAGCTTAATCGTCACAGATACGCAGTATTTT; CDR3: CASSLIVTDTQYF
size: NA; D: NA; J: TRBJ2-3; V: TRBV5-5; length: 15; DNA: TGTGCCAGCAGCTTGTCCCGGGGGATAGGAGATACGCAGTATTTT; CDR3: CASSLSRGIGDTQYF
size: NA; D: NA; J: TRBJ2-7; V: TRBV13; length: 13; DNA: TGTGCCAGCAGCTTAGGGCGGTCCTACGAGCAGTACTTC; CDR3: CASSLGRSYEQYF
size: NA; D: NA; J: TRBJ2-7; V: TRBV19; length: 14; DNA: TGTGCCAGTAGTGGGCAGCATCATGGTTACGAGCAGTACTTC; CDR3: CASSGQHHGYEQYF
size: NA; D: TRBD1; J: TRBJ2-1; V: TRBV19; length: 13; DNA: TGTGCCAGTAGTGAACAGGGGATGGGTGAGCAGTTCTTC; CDR3: CASSEQGMGEQFF
size: NA; D: NA; J: TRBJ1-1; V: TRBV5-5; length: 17; DNA: TGTGCCAGCAGCCTAGGGTGGGGCAGGGGACGGTACACTGAAGCTTTCTTT; CDR3: CASSLGWGRGRYTEAFF
size: NA; D: TRBD1; J: TRBJ2-1; V: TRBV2; length: 14; DNA: TGTGCCAGCAGTGGAAGGGACAGCTACAATGAGCAGTTCTTC; CDR3: CASSGRDSYNEQFF
size: NA; D: NA; J: TRBJ2-7; V: TRBV7-9; length: 15; DNA: TGTGCCAGCAGCCCAGGGGACATCTCCCTCTACGAGCAGTACTTC; CDR3: CASSPGDISLYEQYF
size: NA; D: TRBD2; J: TRBJ2-7; V: TRBV28; length: 16; DNA: TGTGCCAGCAACGGACTAGCGGGGTTGGGGACTTACGAGCAGTACTTC; CDR3: CASNGLAGLGTYEQYF
size: few; D: NA; J: TRBJ1-1; V: TRBV6-5; length: 14; DNA: TGTGCCAGCAGTTACGAGTTTTTCGGTAAGAAGGCTTTCTTT; CDR3: CASSYEFFGKKAFF
size: NA; D: TRBD1; J: TRBJ1-6; V: TRBV9; length: 14; DNA: TGTGCCAGCAGCGTGGGACAGGGTAATTCACCCCTCCACTTT; CDR3: CASSVGQGNSPLHF
size: NA; D: NA; J: TRBJ1-1; V: TRBV28; length: 15; DNA: TGTGCCAGCAGACGAAACGCCGGGACAAACACTGAAGCTTTCTTT; CDR3: CASRRNAGTNTEAFF
size: NA; D: NA; J: TRBJ2-7; V: TRBV5-8; length: 14; DNA: TGTGCCAGCAGCTTGGACCCCAGGTTCTACGAGCAGTACTTC; CDR3: CASSLDPRFYEQYF
size: NA; D: NA; J: TRBJ2-7; V: TRBV14; length: 14; DNA: TGTGCCAGCAGCCAAGATGGCTTCTCCTACGAGCAGTACTTC; CDR3: CASSQDGFSYEQYF
size: NA; D: TRBD1; J: TRBJ1-3; V: TRBV5-1; length: 15; DNA: TGCGCCAGCAGCTCCAACACAGGGGAGGGAAACACCATATATTTT; CDR3: CASSSNTGEGNTIYF
size: few; D: NA; J: TRBJ2-7; V: TRBV4-2; length: 17; DNA: TGTGCCAGCAGCCAAGTCGGAGCCGGGGAGGTCTCCTACGAGCAGTACTTC; CDR3: CASSQVGAGEVSYEQYF
size: NA; D: NA; J: TRBJ1-6; V: TRBV5-5; length: 13; DNA: TGTGCCAGCAGCCCAGACTTGGGTTCACCCCTCCACTTT; CDR3: CASSPDLGSPLHF
size: few; D: NA; J: TRBJ1-3; V: TRBV4-3; length: 17; DNA: TGCGCCAGCAGCCAAGCCTTACAGGGCGACTCTGGAAACACCATATATTTT; CDR3: CASSQALQGDSGNTIYF
size: NA; D: NA; J: TRBJ2-1; V: TRBV7-9; length: 13; DNA: TGTGCCAGCAGCGGAGAAGCGGGCGATGAGCAGTTCTTC; CDR3: CASSGEAGDEQFF
size: few; D: TRBD1; J: TRBJ2-2; V: TRBV4-2; length: 14; DNA: TGTGCCAGCAGCCCACAGGGGGCCGGCGGGGAGCTGTTTTTT; CDR3: CASSPQGAGGELFF
size: NA; D: TRBD2; J: TRBJ2-1; V: TRBV6-4; length: 16; DNA: TGTGCCAGCAGCAAGGACCGGGACCGGGGGGGCAATGAGCAGTTCTTC; CDR3: CASSKDRDRGGNEQFF
size: NA; D: TRBD2; J: TRBJ2-5; V: TRBV30; length: 16; DNA: TGTGCCTGGAGGGGACTAGCGGGGGGGCCGGTTGAGACCCAGTACTTC; CDR3: CAWRGLAGGPVETQYF
size: few; D: NA; J: TRBJ1-5; V: TRBV4-1; length: 16; DNA: TGCGCCAGCAGCCAAGAGGCCGGGACACTATATCAGCCCCAGCATTTT; CDR3: CASSQEAGTLYQPQHF
size: NA; D: NA; J: TRBJ1-3; V: TRBV9; length: 16; DNA: TGTGCCAGCAGCCCCACCCCGGGGGGCCAGAGGGGCACCATATATTTT; CDR3: CASSPTPGGQRGTIYF
size: NA; D: TRBD2; J: TRBJ2-5; V: TRBV7-9; length: 17; DNA: TGTGCCAGCAGCCTGGAAGCTAGCGGGAGGGCGCGAAAGACCCAGTACTTC; CDR3: CASSLEASGRARKTQYF
size: once; D: TRBD1; J: TRBJ2-7; V: TRBV27; length: 13; DNA: TGTGCCAGCAGTAAGACAGGGTCCTACGAGCAGTACTTC; CDR3: CASSKTGSYEQYF
size: few; D: NA; J: TRBJ2-7; V: TRBV6-5; length: 15; DNA: TGTGCCAGCAGTTACAGCCAGGCCGACTCCTACGAGCAGTACTTC; CDR3: CASSYSQADSYEQYF
size: once; D: TRBD1; J: TRBJ1-4; V: TRBV6-1; length: 14; DNA: TGTGCCAGCAGCCGAGGGACAGGGGGAGAAAAACTGTTTTTT; CDR3: CASSRGTGGEKLFF
size: NA; D: TRBD1; J: TRBJ2-1; V: TRBV6-6; length: 14; DNA: TGTGCCAGCAGGGGGACAGGGTCCCCCAATGAGCAGTTCTTC; CDR3: CASRGTGSPNEQFF
size: NA; D: TRBD1; J: TRBJ1-2; V: TRBV5-4; length: 17; DNA: TGTGCCAGCAGCTTGGCGGGTCAGGGGGGCGGTAACTATGGCTACACCTTC; CDR3: CASSLAGQGGGNYGYTF